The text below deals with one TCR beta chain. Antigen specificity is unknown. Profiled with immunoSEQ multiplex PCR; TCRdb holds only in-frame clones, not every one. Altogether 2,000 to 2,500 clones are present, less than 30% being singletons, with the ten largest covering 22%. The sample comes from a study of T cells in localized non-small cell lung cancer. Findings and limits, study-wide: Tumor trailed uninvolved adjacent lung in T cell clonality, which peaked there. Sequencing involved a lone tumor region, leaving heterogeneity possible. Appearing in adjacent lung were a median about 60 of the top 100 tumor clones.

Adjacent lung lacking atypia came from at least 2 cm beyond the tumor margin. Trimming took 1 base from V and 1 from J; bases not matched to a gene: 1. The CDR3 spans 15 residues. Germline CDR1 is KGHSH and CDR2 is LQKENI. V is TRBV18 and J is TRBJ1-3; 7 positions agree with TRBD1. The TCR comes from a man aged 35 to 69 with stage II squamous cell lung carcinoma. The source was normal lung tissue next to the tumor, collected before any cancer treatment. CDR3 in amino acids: CASSPQGASGNTIYF. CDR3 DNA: TGTGCCAGCTCACCACAGGGGGCTTCTGGAAACACCATATATTTT.